A single T cell receptor (beta chain) is shown here with its context. Its antigen is undetermined. This CDR3 is built from 22 residues. V was cut by 0 bases and J by 1 base, with 25 bases left in between. Germline V gene lookup returns CDR1 WSHSY and CDR2 SAAADI. This sample is part of a study of PD-1 blockade in classical Hodgkin lymphoma. Sequencing used immunoSEQ multiplex PCR; TCRdb keeps in-frame clones, though not all of them. The sample records approximately 110,000 clones, around 90% being singletons. Study results and caveats: Complete responders' diversity at baseline resembled that of newly diagnosed patients. The CD4+ diversity rise by C4D1 was clearest in complete responders.

Time point defined: cycle 4 day 1 (C4D1), after five to seven weeks of nivolumab. Every patient was affected by relapse after autologous stem cell transplantation, while exposure to brentuximab vedotin was not uniform. Complete response, partial response or progressive disease was recorded as best response. Source: peripheral blood mononuclear cells (PBMCs), taken before the fourth cycle of nivolumab. This clonotype was sampled from a human donor with classical Hodgkin lymphoma. The genes are TRBV10-2 and TRBJ2-6, with D uncertain. Here the CDR3 reads CASSESKDRWYEPQSGANVLTF. CDR3 coding DNA: TGCGCCAGCAGTGAGTCGAAGGATCGGTGGTACGAACCTCAATCTGGGGCCAACGTCCTGACTTTC.